This TCR beta chain derives from a study of response to subunit inactivated influenza vaccine. Between the trimmed V and J ends, which lost 4 bases and 6 bases, there was a span of 17 bases. CDR1 is SGDLS and CDR2 is YYNGEE in the germline V gene. CDR3 length: 15 amino acids. TCRdb re-derived calls from the RT-PCR reads in MiXCR, one entry per CDR3 protein. The table shows 450,000 to 600,000 distinct CDR3 sequences, with approximately 7.7% occurring only once. The chain is built from TRBV9 and TRBJ1-5, with D possibly matching TRBD1 (6 bases). The sequence came from a man aged 45 to 75 who received an inactivated influenza vaccine. Here the sequenced sample was PBMCs from blood, taken less than 25 months after vaccination. CDR3 sequence: CASSPGGASGQPQHF. CDR3 sequence (DNA): TGTGCCAGCAGCCCGGGGGGGGCCTCGGGTCAGCCCCAGCATTTT.